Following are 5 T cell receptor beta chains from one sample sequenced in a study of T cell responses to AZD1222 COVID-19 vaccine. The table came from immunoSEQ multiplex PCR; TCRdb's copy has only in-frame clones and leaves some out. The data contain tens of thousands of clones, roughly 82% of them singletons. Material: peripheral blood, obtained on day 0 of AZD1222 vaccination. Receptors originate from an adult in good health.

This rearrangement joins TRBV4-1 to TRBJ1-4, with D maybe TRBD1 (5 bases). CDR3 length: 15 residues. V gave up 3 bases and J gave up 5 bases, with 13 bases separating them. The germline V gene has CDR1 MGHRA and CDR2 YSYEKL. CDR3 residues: CASSQEGSRNEKLFF. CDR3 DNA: TGCGCCAGCAGCCAGGAGGGGTCGAGGAATGAAAAACTGTTTTTT.

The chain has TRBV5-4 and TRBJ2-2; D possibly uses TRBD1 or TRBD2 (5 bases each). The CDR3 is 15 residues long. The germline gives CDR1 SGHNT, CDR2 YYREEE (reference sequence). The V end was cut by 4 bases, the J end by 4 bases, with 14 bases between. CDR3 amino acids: CASSPGTRGTGELFF. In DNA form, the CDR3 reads TGTGCCAGCAGCCCCGGGACGAGGGGCACCGGGGAGCTGTTTTTT.

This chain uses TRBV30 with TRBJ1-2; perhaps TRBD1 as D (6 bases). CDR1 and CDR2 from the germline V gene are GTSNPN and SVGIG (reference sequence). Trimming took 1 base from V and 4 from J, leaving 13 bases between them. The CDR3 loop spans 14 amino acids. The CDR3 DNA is TGTGCCTGGAGTGCTTTGGGGGGCTTCTATGGCTACACCTTC. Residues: CAWSALGGFYGYTF.

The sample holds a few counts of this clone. The DNA for the CDR3 is TGTGCCAGCAGCTTGGGTGGTCGGGGCCAAGGGGGAGAGACCCAGTACTTC. Encoded protein: CASSLGGRGQGGETQYF. The V and J genes are TRBV5-4 and TRBJ2-5, with D perhaps TRBD1 (6 bases). The CDR3 is made up of 17 amino acids. The germline CDR1 and CDR2 sequences are SGHNT and YYREEE (reference sequence). The ends were cut back, 0 bases at V and 4 bases at J, with 19 bases in the middle.

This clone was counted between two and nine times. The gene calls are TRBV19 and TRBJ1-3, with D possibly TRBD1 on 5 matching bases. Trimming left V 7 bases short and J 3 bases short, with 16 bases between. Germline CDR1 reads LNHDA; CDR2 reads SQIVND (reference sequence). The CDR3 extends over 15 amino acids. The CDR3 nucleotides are TGTGCCAGTACCGACCGGGACGGCTTTGGAAACACCATATATTTT. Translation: CASTDRDGFGNTIYF.